The clone carrying this T cell receptor (beta chain) has a handful of counts. With 60 Vbeta and 13 Jbeta primers, the PCR was carried out. Generated by immunoSEQ multiplex PCR, the TCRdb table keeps only in-frame clones and is missing some. The sample lists approximately 170,000 clones; more than 70% were seen once. These data originate in a study of cytomegalovirus exposure and HLA in healthy donors. The wider study: From donors who were HLA-typed, an early data release held 75 million to 85 million unique TCRs.

This CDR3 spans 13 amino acids. The J segment lost 2 bases and the V segment lost 5 bases, leaving 4 bases of the junction unmatched. Germline CDR1 is GTSNPN and CDR2 is SVGIG (reference sequence). The rearrangement joins TRBV30 to TRBJ2-3, with 7 bases fitting TRBD2. The receptor was derived from a girl aged 5-17 years in good health and CMV-seronegative. Sequencing was carried out using PBMCs. The CDR3 loop reads CAWGRASTDTQYF. The CDR3, as DNA: TGTGCCTGGGGGAGGGCATCCACAGATACGCAGTATTTT. Together with reference TRBV30 and TRBJ2-3, the CDR3 gives the full variable domain: SQTIHQWPATLVQPVGSPLSLECTVEGTSNPNLYWYRQAAGRGLQLLFYSVGIGQISSEVPQNLSASRPQDRQFILSSKKLLLSDSGFYLCAWGRASTDTQYFGPGTRLTVL.